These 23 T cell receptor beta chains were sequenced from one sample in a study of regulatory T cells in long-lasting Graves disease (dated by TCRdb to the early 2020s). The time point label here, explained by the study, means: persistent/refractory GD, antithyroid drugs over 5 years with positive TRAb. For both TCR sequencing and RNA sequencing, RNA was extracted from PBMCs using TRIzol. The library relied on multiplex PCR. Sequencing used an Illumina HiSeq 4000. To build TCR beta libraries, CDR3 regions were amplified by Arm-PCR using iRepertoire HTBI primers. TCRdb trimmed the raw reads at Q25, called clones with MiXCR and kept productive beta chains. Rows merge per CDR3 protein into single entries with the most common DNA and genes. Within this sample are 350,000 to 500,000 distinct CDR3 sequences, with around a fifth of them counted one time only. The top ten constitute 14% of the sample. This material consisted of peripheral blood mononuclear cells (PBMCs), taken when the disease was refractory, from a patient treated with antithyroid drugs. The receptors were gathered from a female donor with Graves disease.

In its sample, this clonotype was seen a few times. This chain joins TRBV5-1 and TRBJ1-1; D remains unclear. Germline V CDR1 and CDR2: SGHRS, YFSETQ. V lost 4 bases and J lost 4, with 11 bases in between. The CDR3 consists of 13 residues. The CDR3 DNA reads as TGCGCCAGCAGCGAGGGCTCCAGCACTGAAGCTTTCTTT. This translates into CASSEGSSTEAFF. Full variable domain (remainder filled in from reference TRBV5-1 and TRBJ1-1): KAGVTQTPRYLIKTRGQQVTLSCSPISGHRSVSWYQQTPGQGLQFLFEYFSETQRNKGNFPGRFSGRQFSNSRSEMNVSTLELGDSALYLCASSEGSSTEAFFGQGTRLTVV.

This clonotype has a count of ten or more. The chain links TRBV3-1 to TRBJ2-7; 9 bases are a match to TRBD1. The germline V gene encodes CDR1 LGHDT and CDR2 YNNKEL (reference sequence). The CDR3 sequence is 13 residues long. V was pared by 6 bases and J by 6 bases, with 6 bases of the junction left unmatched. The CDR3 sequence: CASRLTGGFEQYF. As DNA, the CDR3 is TGTGCCAGCAGATTGACAGGGGGGTTCGAGCAGTACTTC.

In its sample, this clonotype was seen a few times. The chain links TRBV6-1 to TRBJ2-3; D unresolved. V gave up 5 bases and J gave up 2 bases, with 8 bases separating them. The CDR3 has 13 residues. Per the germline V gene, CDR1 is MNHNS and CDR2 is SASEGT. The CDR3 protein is CASSRDHTDTQYF. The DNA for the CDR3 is TGTGCCAGCAGTCGCGATCACACAGATACGCAGTATTTT.

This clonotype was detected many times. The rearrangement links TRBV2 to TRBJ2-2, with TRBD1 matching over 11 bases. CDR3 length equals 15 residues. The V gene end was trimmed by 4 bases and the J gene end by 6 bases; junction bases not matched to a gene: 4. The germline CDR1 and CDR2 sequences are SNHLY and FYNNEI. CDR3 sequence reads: CASSVEGQGAGELFF. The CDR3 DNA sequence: TGTGCCAGCAGTGTAGAGGGACAGGGGGCCGGGGAGCTGTTTTTT.

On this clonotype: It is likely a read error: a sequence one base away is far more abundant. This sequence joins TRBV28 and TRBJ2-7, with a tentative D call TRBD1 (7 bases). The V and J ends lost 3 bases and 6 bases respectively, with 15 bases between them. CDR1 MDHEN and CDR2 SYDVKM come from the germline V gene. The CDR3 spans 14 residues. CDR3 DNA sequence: TGTGCCAGCAGTTTCGGCGGGACAGCTCGCGAGCAGTACTTC. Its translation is CASSFGGTAREQYF.

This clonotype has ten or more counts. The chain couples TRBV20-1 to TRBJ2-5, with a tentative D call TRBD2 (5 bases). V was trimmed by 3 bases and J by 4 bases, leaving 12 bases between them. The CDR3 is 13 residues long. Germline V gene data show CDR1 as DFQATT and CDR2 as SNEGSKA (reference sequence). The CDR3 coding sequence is TGCAGTGCTAGTGCCGGACTCCGAGAGACCCAGTACTTC. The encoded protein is CSASAGLRETQYF.

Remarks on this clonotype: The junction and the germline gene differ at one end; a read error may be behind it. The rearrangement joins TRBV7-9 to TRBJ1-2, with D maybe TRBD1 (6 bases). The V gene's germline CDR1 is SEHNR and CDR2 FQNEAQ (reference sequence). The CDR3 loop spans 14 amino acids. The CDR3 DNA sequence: TGTGCCGGCAGCTTAGGCTGGGGGCAAAGTGGCTACACCTTC. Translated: CAGSLGWGQSGYTF. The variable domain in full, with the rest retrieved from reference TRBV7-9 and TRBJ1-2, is DTGVSQNPRHKITKRGQNVTFRCDPISEHNRLYWYRQTLGQGPEFLTYFQNEAQLEKSRLLSDRFSAERPKGSFSTLEIQRTEQGDSAMYLCAGSLGWGQSGYTFGSGTRLTVV.

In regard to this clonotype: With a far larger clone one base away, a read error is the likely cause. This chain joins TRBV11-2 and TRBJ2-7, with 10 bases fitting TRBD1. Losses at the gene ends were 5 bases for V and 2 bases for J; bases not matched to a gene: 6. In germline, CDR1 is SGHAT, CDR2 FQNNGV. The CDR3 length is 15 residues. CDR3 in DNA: TGTGCCAGCAGCGGGGGGACAGGGGCCACCTACGAGCAGTACTTC. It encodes CASSGGTGATYEQYF.

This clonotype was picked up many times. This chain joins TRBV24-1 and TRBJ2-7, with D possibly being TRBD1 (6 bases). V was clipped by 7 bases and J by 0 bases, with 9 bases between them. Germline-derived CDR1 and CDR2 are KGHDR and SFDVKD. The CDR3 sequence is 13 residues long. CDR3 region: CATRGDNSYEQYF. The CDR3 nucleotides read TGTGCCACCAGGGGGGACAACTCCTACGAGCAGTACTTC.

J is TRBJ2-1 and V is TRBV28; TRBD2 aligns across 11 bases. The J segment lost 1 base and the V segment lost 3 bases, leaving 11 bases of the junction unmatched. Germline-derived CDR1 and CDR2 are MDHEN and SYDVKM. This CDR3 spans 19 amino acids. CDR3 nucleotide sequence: TGTGCCAGCAGTTTGGGGGTAGCGGGAGGGCCCCATTCCTACAATGAGCAGTTCTTC. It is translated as CASSLGVAGGPHSYNEQFF. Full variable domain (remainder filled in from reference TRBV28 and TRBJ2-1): DVKVTQSSRYLVKRTGEKVFLECVQDMDHENMFWYRQDPGLGLRLIYFSYDVKMKEKGDIPEGYSVSREKKERFSLILESASTNQTSMYLCASSLGVAGGPHSYNEQFFGPGTRLTVL.

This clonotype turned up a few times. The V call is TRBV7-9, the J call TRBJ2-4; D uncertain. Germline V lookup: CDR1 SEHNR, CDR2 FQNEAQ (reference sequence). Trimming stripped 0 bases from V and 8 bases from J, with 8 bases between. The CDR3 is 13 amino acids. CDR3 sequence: CASSLAVGDIQYF. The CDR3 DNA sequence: TGTGCCAGCAGCTTAGCAGTCGGCGACATTCAGTACTTC.

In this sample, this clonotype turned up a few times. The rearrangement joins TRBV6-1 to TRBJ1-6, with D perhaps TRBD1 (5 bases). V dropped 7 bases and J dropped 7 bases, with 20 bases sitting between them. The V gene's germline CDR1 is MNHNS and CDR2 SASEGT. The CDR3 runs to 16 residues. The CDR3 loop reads CASTLRRGPRNSPLHF. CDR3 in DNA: TGTGCCAGCACCCTCCGTAGGGGACCAAGGAATTCACCCCTCCACTTT.

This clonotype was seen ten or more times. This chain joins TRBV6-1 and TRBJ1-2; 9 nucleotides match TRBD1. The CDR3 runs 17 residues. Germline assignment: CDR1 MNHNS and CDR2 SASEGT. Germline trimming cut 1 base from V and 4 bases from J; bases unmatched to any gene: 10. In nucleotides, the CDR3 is TGTGCCAGCAGTGAAGGGGGGACAGGGTCGGCGATCTATGGCTACACCTTC. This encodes CASSEGGTGSAIYGYTF.

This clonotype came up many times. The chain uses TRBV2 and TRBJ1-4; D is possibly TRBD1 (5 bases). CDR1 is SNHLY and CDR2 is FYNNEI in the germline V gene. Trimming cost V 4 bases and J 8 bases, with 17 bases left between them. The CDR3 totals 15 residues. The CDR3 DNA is TGTGCCAGCAGTGTCACTCAGGGCTATAGCGAAAAACTGTTTTTT. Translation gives CASSVTQGYSEKLFF.

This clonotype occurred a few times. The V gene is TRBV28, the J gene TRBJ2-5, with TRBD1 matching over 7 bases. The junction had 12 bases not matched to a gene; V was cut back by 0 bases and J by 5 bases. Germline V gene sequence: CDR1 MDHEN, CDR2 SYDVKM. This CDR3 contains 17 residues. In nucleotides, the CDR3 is TGTGCCAGCAGTTTATGGGCCGACAGGGCGAGTTTGGAGACCCAGTACTTC. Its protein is CASSLWADRASLETQYF.

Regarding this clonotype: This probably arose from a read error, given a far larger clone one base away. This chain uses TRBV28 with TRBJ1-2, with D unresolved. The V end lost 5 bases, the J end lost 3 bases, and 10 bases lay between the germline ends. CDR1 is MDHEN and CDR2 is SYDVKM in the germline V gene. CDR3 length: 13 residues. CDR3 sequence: CASSAGSHYGYTF. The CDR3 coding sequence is TGTGCCAGCAGTGCCGGAAGCCACTATGGCTACACCTTC.

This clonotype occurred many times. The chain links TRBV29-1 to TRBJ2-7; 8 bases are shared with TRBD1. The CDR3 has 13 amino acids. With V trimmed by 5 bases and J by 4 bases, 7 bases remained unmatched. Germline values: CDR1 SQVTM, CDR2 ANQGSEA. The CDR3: CSVTQGGVYEQYF. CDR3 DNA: TGCAGCGTTACACAGGGGGGTGTATACGAGCAGTACTTC.

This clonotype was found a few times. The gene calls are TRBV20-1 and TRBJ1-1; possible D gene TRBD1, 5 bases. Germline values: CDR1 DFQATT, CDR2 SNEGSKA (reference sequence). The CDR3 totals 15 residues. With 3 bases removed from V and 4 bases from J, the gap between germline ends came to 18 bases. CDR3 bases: TGCAGTGCTAGGGGAGGCGAAGCTGGGGGCACTGAAGCTTTCTTT. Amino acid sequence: CSARGGEAGGTEAFF.

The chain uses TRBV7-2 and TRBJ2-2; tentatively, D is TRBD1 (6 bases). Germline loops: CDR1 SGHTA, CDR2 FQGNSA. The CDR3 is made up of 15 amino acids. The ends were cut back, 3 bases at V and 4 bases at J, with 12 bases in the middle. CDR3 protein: CASSLKGDFTGELFF. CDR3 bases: TGTGCCAGCAGCTTGAAGGGGGATTTCACCGGGGAGCTGTTTTTT.

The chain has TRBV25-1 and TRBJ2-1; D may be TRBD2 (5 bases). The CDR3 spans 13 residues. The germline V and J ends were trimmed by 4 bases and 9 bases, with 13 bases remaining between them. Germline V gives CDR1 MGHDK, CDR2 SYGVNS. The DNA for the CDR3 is TGTGCCAGCAGTGGGGCTAGCCACAGTGAGCAGTTCTTC. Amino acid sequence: CASSGASHSEQFF.

The CDR3 DNA follows: TGTGCCAGCAGCTCACAGGTACTCAACACCGGGGAGCTGTTTTTT. Amino acids: CASSSQVLNTGELFF. The V gene is TRBV7-9, the J gene TRBJ2-2, with D possibly being TRBD1 (5 bases). Germline V gene lookup returns CDR1 SEHNR and CDR2 FQNEAQ (reference sequence). Trimming cost V 4 bases and J 2 bases, with 11 bases left between them. This CDR3 is built from 15 residues. The variable domain in full, with the rest retrieved from reference TRBV7-9 and TRBJ2-2, is DTGVSQNPRHKITKRGQNVTFRCDPISEHNRLYWYRQTLGQGPEFLTYFQNEAQLEKSRLLSDRFSAERPKGSFSTLEIQRTEQGDSAMYLCASSSQVLNTGELFFGEGSRLTVL.

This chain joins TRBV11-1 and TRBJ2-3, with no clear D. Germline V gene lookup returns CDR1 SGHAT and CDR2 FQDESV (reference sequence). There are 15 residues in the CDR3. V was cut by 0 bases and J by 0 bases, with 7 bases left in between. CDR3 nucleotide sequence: TGTGCCAGCAGCTTAGCGAAGATCAGCACAGATACGCAGTATTTT. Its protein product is CASSLAKISTDTQYF. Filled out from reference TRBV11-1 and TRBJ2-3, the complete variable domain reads EAEVAQSPRYKITEKSQAVAFWCDPISGHATLYWYRQILGQGPELLVQFQDESVVDDSQLPKDRFSAERLKGVDSTLKIQPAELGDSAMYLCASSLAKISTDTQYFGPGTRLTVL.

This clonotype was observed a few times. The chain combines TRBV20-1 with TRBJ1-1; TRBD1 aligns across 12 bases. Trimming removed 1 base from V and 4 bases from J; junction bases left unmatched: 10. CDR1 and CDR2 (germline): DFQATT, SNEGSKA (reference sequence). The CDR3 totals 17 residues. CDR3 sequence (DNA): TGCAGTGCTAGAGGGCCGGGGACAGGGGGCTTTTCCACTGAAGCTTTCTTT. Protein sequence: CSARGPGTGGFSTEAFF.